The T cell receptor beta chain described here comes from a study of cytomegalovirus exposure and HLA in healthy donors. With 60 Vbeta and 13 Jbeta primers, the PCR was carried out. Some clones are missing from TCRdb's copy, which holds only in-frame ones; the method was immunoSEQ multiplex PCR. The sample includes under 250,000 clones, roughly 85% seen only once; the top ten take approximately 2.4%. CDR3 size: 16 residues. Germline V gene sequence: CDR1 SGHAT, CDR2 FQNNGV. Between the trimmed V and J ends, which lost 3 bases and 5 bases, there was a span of 19 bases. The origin of this receptor is a woman between 45 and 60 years old in good health and CMV-seronegative. The chain employs TRBV11-2 and TRBJ2-5; D possibly corresponds to TRBD1 (6 bases). The sample consisted of PBMCs. The CDR3 nucleotides are TGTGCCAGCAGCTTCCGTGGACAGACAGAGAGGGAGACCCAGTACTTC. This encodes CASSFRGQTERETQYF.